A selection of T cell receptor beta chains follows, all from one sample in a study of shared clonotypes between healthy human individuals. Here immunoSEQ multiplex PCR was the method, and the copy in TCRdb shows in-frame clones only, minus some. The data show some 500,000 clones, approximately 94% seen once. Input material: naive CD4+ T cells sorted from blood. The receptors were sampled from a woman aged 25 to 45 in good health. CDR3s include the opening cysteine and the closing phenylalanine or tryptophan. A D gene is named only where the DNA matches it firmly.

D: .
J: TRBJ2-3
length: 15
V: TRBV5-1
DNA: TGCGCCAGCAGCTTGGTAGTAGGCAGCACAGATACGCAGTATTTT
CDR3: CASSLVVGSTDTQYF

D: .
J: TRBJ1-2
length: 17
V: TRBV9
DNA: TGTGCCAGCAGCGGATGGGGGGGCGGACGAGCTAACTATGGCTACACCTTC
CDR3: CASSGWGGGRANYGYTF

D: .
J: TRBJ1-3
length: 15
V: TRBV7-2
DNA: TGTGCCAGCAGCCACCCCTGGCAGGGAGGAAACACCATATATTTT
CDR3: CASSHPWQGGNTIYF

D: .
J: TRBJ1-2
length: 23
V: TRBV4-2
DNA: TGTGCCAGCAGCCAACGTCCCAAGGGGAACAGTCGGCCCGGGACCAAGCTAAACTATGGCTACACCTTC
CDR3: CASSQRPKGNSRPGTKLNYGYTF

D: .
J: TRBJ2-5
length: 13
V: TRBV2
DNA: TGTGCCAGCAGTGAATTAGGAGAAGAGACCCAGTACTTC
CDR3: CASSELGEETQYF

D: .
J: TRBJ2-5
length: 16
V: TRBV5-4
DNA: TGTGCCAGCAGCACCAGCTTAAACAGGGTGGCAGAGACCCAGTACTTC
CDR3: CASSTSLNRVAETQYF

D: TRBD2
J: TRBJ2-7
length: 16
V: TRBV10-2
DNA: TGCGCCAGCAGTCGGCTAGCGGGAGGGCCGCGTCGGGAGCAGTACTTC
CDR3: CASSRLAGGPRREQYF

D: .
J: TRBJ2-7
length: 16
V: TRBV25-1
DNA: TGTGCCAGCAGTGCTCTTACCTGGCAGGGCCCCTACGAGCAGTACTTC
CDR3: CASSALTWQGPYEQYF

D: .
J: TRBJ2-7
length: 14
V: TRBV5-5
DNA: TGTGCCAGCAGCTTGGGACCTCGGTCGAGGGAGCAGTACTTC
CDR3: CASSLGPRSREQYF

D: .
J: TRBJ2-6
length: 16
V: TRBV18
DNA: TGTGCCAGCCCCATCCCAGTACCCTCTGGGGCCAACGTCCTGACTTTC
CDR3: CASPIPVPSGANVLTF

D: TRBD1
J: TRBJ1-6
length: 15
V: TRBV18
DNA: TGTGCCAGCTCACCACAGGGGGCGGATAATTCACCCCTCCACTTT
CDR3: CASSPQGADNSPLHF